Listed below are T cell receptor beta chains from one sample, sequenced in a study of T cell changes during pregnancy in multiple sclerosis. TCRdb's table, derived via immunoSEQ multiplex PCR, lists solely in-frame clones and lacks some. The sample includes 14,000 to 15,000 clones, 70% to 90% of them seen just once. Sequencing was performed on CD8+ T cells from peripheral blood mononuclear cells, taken in the first trimester of pregnancy. These TCRs come from a female donor with multiple sclerosis, enrolled in a pregnancy study. Each CDR3 is given with its conserved first and last residue. The order of the fields is V gene, CDR3 protein.

TRBV27	CASSWQSNQPQHF
TRBV5-6	CASSLLEGSYEQYF
TRBV28	CASSHRGREEKLFF
TRBV7-6	CASSYGTSPFNEQFF
TRBV5-1	CASSLGPSGVTYEQYF
TRBV29-1	CSVELAASSYEQYF
TRBV27	CASSLTDSQETQYF
TRBV7-2	CASSLTSGSTDTQYF
TRBV6-1	CASSERWNEKLFF
TRBV7-2	CASSLGTGDYGYTF
TRBV27	CASSLSRTGGNSPLHF
TRBV2	CASRTGGKDEQFF
TRBV9	CASSVGYGSSGANVLTF
TRBV27	CASSLFQGGYEQYF
TRBV10-3	CAISESTGGMRGEQFF
TRBV9	CASSATDSFYGYTF
TRBV7-8	CASSLRTGGSYEQYF
TRBV14	CASSLWAGPYHNYGYTF
TRBV7-8	CASTGTVNTEAFF
TRBV7-2	CASSFRGSLAGLADEQYF
TRBV2	CASSGGASGGRSTDTQYF
TRBV9	CASSVQGDQPQHF
TRBV4-1	CASSSSRTVEQFF
TRBV5-4	CASSLTGEQFF
TRBV5-5	CASSWYPQGTYSGANVLTF
TRBV19	CAGRTGDGYTF
TRBV29-1	CSTGGQGWTSGINTQYF
TRBV30	CAWSWTSGDPRDEQYF
TRBV27	CASSHRVGNTEAFF
TRBV9	CASSLNRANYGYTF
TRBV4-2	CASSLTGQGLQPQHF
TRBV11-3	CASSSRGDTQYF
TRBV7-9	CASSRTGRGRLGEQYF
TRBV2	CASKLEGAYNEQFF
TRBV19	CASSTGGAKNIQYF
TRBV9	CASSADKNTEAFF
TRBV28	CASSLPPIEAFF
TRBV6-5	CASSPTDRPYGYTF
TRBV7-9	CASSSARSNPTGRPGELFF
TRBV9	CASSATPGLAEETQYF
TRBV7-8	CASSPGQGPYNEQFF
TRBV7-3	CASSPSGLLAGANVLTF
TRBV19	CASSLLTGAQNTEAFF
TRBV6-5	CASRVASSYNEQFF
TRBV7-9	CASSSQKEGPPTYEQYF
TRBV7-9	CASSPPDRSTGELFF
TRBV9	CASSDGPRGTEAFF
TRBV15	CATSSSGREQYF
TRBV4-2	CASSQGGTGEEKLFF
TRBV2	CASSEGLAPAYEQYF
TRBV13	CASSSGQGRNTIYF
TRBV2	CASPRTEAFF
TRBV7-9	CASNLQGTQYF
TRBV13	CASSYYLQNYGYTF
TRBV7-3	CASSPRGITYNEQFF
TRBV5-1	CASSLVGGRNTEAFF
TRBV18	CASSSGGAGWRGYTF
TRBV27	CASSLRKTTSSGANVLTF
TRBV15	CATSRGQGGTGELFF